This T cell receptor (beta chain) originates from a study of memory CD4+ T cells and cytomegalovirus serostatus. This CDR3 region has 16 residues. The germline V gene encodes CDR1 SGHRS and CDR2 YFSETQ. Trimming left V 2 bases short and J 2 bases short, with 14 bases between. Profiled with immunoSEQ multiplex PCR; TCRdb holds only in-frame clones, not every one. The sample records 45,000 to 65,000 clones, around 80% being singletons. The sort gate was single viable CD3+CD4+CD8-CD45RO+ cells for memory CD4+ T cells. Sample: memory CD4+ T cells from blood. The sequence was collected from an adult in good health and CMV-seropositive. The rearrangement joins TRBV5-1 to TRBJ1-3; D possibly corresponds to TRBD1 (5 bases). The CDR3 is CASSFRGPPAGNTIYF. The CDR3 DNA reads TGCGCCAGCAGCTTCCGGGGCCCTCCAGCTGGAAACACCATATATTTT.